The 21 T cell receptor beta chains presented below share a single source sample, sequenced in a study of T-cell reconstitution after alpha-beta-depleted transplantation in children. Molecular barcoding with unique molecular identifiers was used for the TCRbeta library. TCRdb itself ran the PCR reads through MiXCR, one entry per CDR3 protein. The top ten clones hold 0.79% of a sample with hundreds of thousands of distinct CDR3 sequences, around 13% of them seen once. Specimen: PBMCs, collected before TCRalphabeta/CD19-depleted stem cell transplant. These TCRs come from a girl aged 2-10 years with congenital amegakaryocytic thrombocytopenia, due to receive a stem cell transplant.

The table lists this clonotype with many counts. The J gene is TRBJ1-4, the V gene TRBV28; TRBD1 is a possible D gene (5 bases). Per germline, CDR1 MDHEN and CDR2 SYDVKM. The CDR3 contains 15 residues. Between the trimmed V and J ends, which lost 7 bases and 0 bases, there was a span of 12 bases. CDR3 in DNA: TGTGCCAGCACCACGACAGATGCAACTAATGAAAAACTGTTTTTT. As protein: CASTTTDATNEKLFF. Full variable domain (outside the CDR3, taken from reference TRBV28 and TRBJ1-4): DVKVTQSSRYLVKRTGEKVFLECVQDMDHENMFWYRQDPGLGLRLIYFSYDVKMKEKGDIPEGYSVSREKKERFSLILESASTNQTSMYLCASTTTDATNEKLFFGSGTQLSVL.

This clonotype was counted only a few times. This chain connects TRBV15 to TRBJ1-2; no firm D call. V shed 0 bases and J shed 5 bases, with 16 bases lying between them. From germline, CDR1 is LNHNV and CDR2 YYDKDF (reference sequence). The CDR3 totals 16 residues. In DNA, the CDR3 is TGTGCCACCAGCAGAGATCCGGGCAGCCAAGCATATGGCTACACCTTC. It yields the protein CATSRDPGSQAYGYTF.

The chain employs TRBV20-1 and TRBJ2-7; TRBD2 matches 10 bases. From germline, CDR1 is DFQATT and CDR2 SNEGSKA (reference sequence). V dropped 3 bases and J dropped 4; count of bases not matched to a gene: 9. This CDR3 comprises 15 residues. CDR3 coding DNA: TGCAGTGCTAGCTCGCTAGCGGGAGTTGGGTACGAGCAGTACTTC. The encoded protein is CSASSLAGVGYEQYF.

As regards this clonotype: This clone may be a read error of a much larger clone one base away. The V call is TRBV7-9, the J call TRBJ2-1; 14 bases align to TRBD2. This CDR3 is built from 16 residues. Germline V CDR1 and CDR2: SEHNR, FQNEAQ (reference sequence). The CDR3 nucleotides read TGTACCAGCAGCGGGAGACTAGCGGGAGGGCCTCGTGAGCAGTTCTTC. It encodes CTSSGRLAGGPREQFF. The complete variable domain, with remaining parts taken from reference TRBV7-9 and TRBJ2-1, reads DTGVSQNPRHKITKRGQNVTFRCDPISEHNRLYWYRQTLGQGPEFLTYFQNEAQLEKSRLLSDRFSAERPKGSFSTLEIQRTEQGDSAMYLCTSSGRLAGGPREQFFGPGTRLTVL.

In its sample, this clonotype was seen many times. The V gene is TRBV6-1, the J gene TRBJ2-1; 8 bases are a match to TRBD1. Per the germline V gene, CDR1 is MNHNS and CDR2 is SASEGT. V was pared by 6 bases and J by 6 bases, with 4 bases of the junction left unmatched. This CDR3 is built from 13 residues. The CDR3 nucleotides read TGTGCCAGCAGGCAGGGGGCTACCAATGAGCAGTTCTTC. The encoded protein is CASRQGATNEQFF.

This clonotype was recorded at least ten times. The CDR3 nucleotides are TGCAGCGTGGGGACAGGGTATAGCAATCAGCCCCAGCATTTT. Encoded protein: CSVGTGYSNQPQHF. The rearrangement joins TRBV29-1 to TRBJ1-5, with 9 bases identical to TRBD1. This CDR3 contains 14 residues. The germline CDR1 and CDR2 sequences are SQVTM and ANQGSEA. The J segment lost 0 bases and the V segment lost 6 bases, leaving 3 bases of the junction unmatched.

This rearrangement joins TRBV4-2 to TRBJ2-1; the D gene is possibly TRBD2 (6 bases). Germline loops: CDR1 LGHNA, CDR2 YNFKEQ. V lost 0 bases and J lost 4, with 16 bases in between. The CDR3 runs 17 residues. The CDR3 here is CASSQDLAEGVYNEQFF. The CDR3 DNA reads as TGTGCCAGCAGCCAAGATTTAGCGGAGGGAGTGTACAATGAGCAGTTCTTC.

This clonotype turned up a few times. The J gene is TRBJ1-4, the V gene TRBV7-9; no firm D call. The CDR3 is 12 residues long. V shed 4 bases and J shed 8 bases, with 8 bases lying between them. Looked up from germline, CDR1 is SEHNR and CDR2 is FQNEAQ (reference sequence). The CDR3 is CASSSILEKLFF. The CDR3 DNA sequence: TGTGCCAGCAGCTCGATACTAGAAAAACTGTTTTTT.

This clonotype showed up many times. The chain couples TRBV6-1 to TRBJ2-5; D not resolved. The CDR3 totals 14 residues. The germline gives CDR1 MNHNS, CDR2 SASEGT. Between the trimmed V and J ends, which lost 6 bases and 1 base, there was a span of 12 bases. CDR3 nucleotides: TGTGCCAGCAGCCTTGACCCACGCCAAGAGACCCAGTACTTC. As protein: CASSLDPRQETQYF.

In its sample, this clonotype was seen a few times. The chain uses TRBV20-1 and TRBJ2-2, with D tentatively TRBD2 (6 bases). This CDR3 spans 17 amino acids. Germline CDR1 reads DFQATT; CDR2 reads SNEGSKA (reference sequence). CDR3 loop: CCAVSGVAPSNTGELFF. For the CDR3, the DNA is TGCTGCGCGGTATCGGGAGTCGCCCCCTCGAACACCGGGGAGCTGTTTTTT.

The chain joins TRBV19 to TRBJ1-1; 7 bases align to TRBD1. The junction had 13 bases not matched to a gene; V was cut back by 6 bases and J by 3 bases. Germline CDR1 LNHDA, CDR2 SQIVND (reference sequence). The CDR3 extends over 16 amino acids. In nucleotides, the CDR3 is TGTGCCAGTAGGATACGAACAGGGGAGTATCACACTGAAGCTTTCTTT. Residues: CASRIRTGEYHTEAFF.

The chain uses TRBV5-1 and TRBJ2-7, with D maybe TRBD2 (5 bases). V was cut by 3 bases and J by 5 bases, with 18 bases left in between. The CDR3 length is 15 residues. Germline V lookup: CDR1 SGHRS, CDR2 YFSETQ. CDR3 DNA: TGCGCCAGCAGCTCCCAGACCATCACCGGGGACGAGCAGTACTTC. This encodes CASSSQTITGDEQYF.

The chain couples TRBV5-6 to TRBJ2-1; tentatively, D is TRBD1 (5 bases). CDR3 length equals 12 residues. Trimming cost V 3 bases and J 9 bases, with 10 bases left between them. Looked up from germline, CDR1 is SGHDT and CDR2 is YYEEEE. The CDR3 DNA is TGTGCCAGCAGCTCCTTTAGGGGTGAGCAGTTCTTC. Its translation is CASSSFRGEQFF.

In this sample, this clonotype turned up many times. The gene calls are TRBV12-3 or TRBV12-4 and TRBJ2-7; 7 bases are shared with TRBD2. This CDR3 spans 15 amino acids. V lost 0 bases to trimming and J lost 4 bases; unmatched junction nucleotides: 6. In DNA form, the CDR3 reads TGTGCCAGCAGTTTAGCAGGGACTAACCAGTACGAGCAGTACTTC. Translation: CASSLAGTNQYEQYF.

This clonotype was observed at least ten times. The chain is built from TRBV7-8 and TRBJ2-7; 8 nucleotides align to TRBD1. Germline V gives CDR1 SGHVS, CDR2 FQNEAQ. The CDR3 is 15 residues long. The V gene end was trimmed by 5 bases and the J gene end by 0 bases; junction bases not matched to a gene: 6. The CDR3 nucleotides are TGTGCCAGCAGCCCTCAGGGGGCAAGCTCCTACGAGCAGTACTTC. This translates into CASSPQGASSYEQYF.

Concerning this clonotype itself: A much larger clone differs by one base, so this may be a read error. The chain links TRBV29-1 to TRBJ2-7; 14 bases align to TRBD2. The CDR3 has 14 amino acids. CDR1 SQVTM and CDR2 ANQGSEA come from the germline V gene. The CDR3 DNA reads TGCAGCGTAGGGACTAGCGGGAGTGTCTTCGAGCCGTACTTC. Translated, it gives CSVGTSGSVFEPYF.

This clonotype was counted only a few times. This chain uses TRBV7-8 with TRBJ2-5, with TRBD2 as a possible D gene (6 bases). CDR1 and CDR2 from the germline V gene are SGHVS and FQNEAQ. V lost 1 base, J lost 4 bases, and 13 bases lay in between. CDR3 length: 15 residues. The CDR3 nucleotides are TGTGCCAGCAGCTTAGTAGGAGGGGCCGGAGAGACCCAGTACTTC. This translates into CASSLVGGAGETQYF.

This clonotype occurred a few times. The rearrangement uses TRBV4-1 and TRBJ2-7; 7 nucleotides align to TRBD2. The J segment lost 7 bases and the V segment lost 1 base, leaving 10 bases of the junction unmatched. In germline, CDR1 is MGHRA, CDR2 YSYEKL. CDR3 length equals 15 residues. As DNA, the CDR3 is TGCGCCAGCAGCCAAGTCGCTCTAGCGGTCGGGGAGCAGTACTTC. It yields the protein CASSQVALAVGEQYF.

This clonotype was detected many times. The chain has TRBV18 and TRBJ2-3; D may match TRBD1 or TRBD2 (5 bases each). The CDR3 consists of 13 residues. The germline V gene has CDR1 KGHSH and CDR2 LQKENI. The germline V and J ends were trimmed by 4 bases and 4 bases, with 9 bases remaining between them. CDR3 DNA sequence: TGTGCCAGCTCACTTGGGACCTCAGATACGCAGTATTTT. Amino acid sequence: CASSLGTSDTQYF. The entire variable domain, with the rest obtained from reference TRBV18 and TRBJ2-3, is as follows: NAGVMQNPRHLVRRRGQEARLRCSPMKGHSHVYWYRQLPEEGLKFMVYLQKENIIDESGMPKERFSAEFPKEGPSILRIQQVVRGDSAAYFCASSLGTSDTQYFGPGTRLTVL.

This clonotype was observed once. This chain links TRBV5-1 with TRBJ2-5, with a possible D match to TRBD1 (5 bases). CDR3 length equals 14 residues. Germline CDR1 SGHRS, CDR2 YFSETQ. Between the trimmed V and J ends, which lost 3 bases and 1 base, there was a span of 10 bases. This chain's CDR3 is CASSSWTSQETQYF. CDR3 DNA sequence: TGCGCCAGCAGCTCGTGGACATCCCAAGAGACCCAGTACTTC. Combining the CDR3 with reference TRBV5-1 and TRBJ2-5 gives the whole variable domain KAGVTQTPRYLIKTRGQQVTLSCSPISGHRSVSWYQQTPGQGLQFLFEYFSETQRNKGNFPGRFSGRQFSNSRSEMNVSTLELGDSALYLCASSSWTSQETQYFGPGTRLLVL.

This clonotype showed up many times. The chain carries TRBV5-1 and TRBJ2-1; TRBD2 matches 9 bases. The CDR3 loop spans 16 amino acids. J lost 5 bases, V lost 4 bases, and 10 bases had no gene match. Germline V CDR1 and CDR2: SGHRS, YFSETQ. CDR3 sequence (DNA): TGCGCCAGCAGCCCTCTGATAGCGGGAGAGGACAATGAGCAGTTCTTC. Amino acids: CASSPLIAGEDNEQFF.